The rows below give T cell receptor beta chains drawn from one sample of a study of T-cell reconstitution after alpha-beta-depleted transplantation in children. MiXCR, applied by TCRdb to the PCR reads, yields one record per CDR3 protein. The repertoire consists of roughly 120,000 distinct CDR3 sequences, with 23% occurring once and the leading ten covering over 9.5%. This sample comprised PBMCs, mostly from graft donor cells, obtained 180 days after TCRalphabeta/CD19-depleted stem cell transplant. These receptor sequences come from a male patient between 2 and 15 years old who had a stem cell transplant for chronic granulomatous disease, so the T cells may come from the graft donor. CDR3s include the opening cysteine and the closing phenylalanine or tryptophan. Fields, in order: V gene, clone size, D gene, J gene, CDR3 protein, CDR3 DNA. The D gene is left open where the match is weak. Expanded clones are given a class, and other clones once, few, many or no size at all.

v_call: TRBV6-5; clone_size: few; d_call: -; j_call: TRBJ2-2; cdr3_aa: CASSYIAGELFF; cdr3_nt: TGTGCCAGCAGTTACATCGCCGGGGAGCTGTTTTTT
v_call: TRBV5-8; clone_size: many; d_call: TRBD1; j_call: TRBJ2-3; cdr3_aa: CASSLEGGRADTQYF; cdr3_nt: TGTGCCAGCAGCTTGGAAGGGGGCCGGGCAGATACGCAGTATTTT
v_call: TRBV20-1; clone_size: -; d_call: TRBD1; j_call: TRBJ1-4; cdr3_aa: CSARRGQGMFF; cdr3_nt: TGCAGTGCTAGACGGGGACAGGGAATGTTTTTT
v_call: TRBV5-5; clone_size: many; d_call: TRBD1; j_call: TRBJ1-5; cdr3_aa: CASSLGQGDNQPQHF; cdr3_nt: TGTGCCAGCAGCTTGGGACAGGGAGACAATCAGCCCCAGCATTTT
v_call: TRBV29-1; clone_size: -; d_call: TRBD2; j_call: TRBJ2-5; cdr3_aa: CSVEPSGATQYF; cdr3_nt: TGCAGCGTTGAACCCAGCGGGGCGACCCAGTACTTC
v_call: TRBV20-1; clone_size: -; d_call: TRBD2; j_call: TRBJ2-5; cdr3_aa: CSARDNGVAGGQETQYF; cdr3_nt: TGCAGTGCTAGAGATAACGGGGTAGCGGGAGGCCAAGAGACCCAGTACTTC
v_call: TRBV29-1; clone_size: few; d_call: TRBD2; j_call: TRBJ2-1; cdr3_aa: CSVHWTSGGGQFF; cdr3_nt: TGCAGCGTTCACTGGACTAGCGGGGGGGGGCAGTTCTTC
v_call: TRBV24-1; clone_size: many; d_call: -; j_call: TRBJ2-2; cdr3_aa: CATGPNTGELFF; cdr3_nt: TGTGCCACCGGACCGAACACCGGGGAGCTGTTTTTT
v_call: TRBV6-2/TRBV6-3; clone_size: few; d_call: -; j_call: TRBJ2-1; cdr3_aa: CASSYSGITNEQFF; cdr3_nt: TGTGCCAGCAGTTACTCCGGCATCACGAATGAGCAGTTCTTC
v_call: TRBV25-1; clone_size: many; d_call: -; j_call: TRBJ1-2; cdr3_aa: CASMCPQGGCGYTF; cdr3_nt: TGTGCCAGCATGTGCCCACAGGGAGGTTGTGGCTACACCTTC
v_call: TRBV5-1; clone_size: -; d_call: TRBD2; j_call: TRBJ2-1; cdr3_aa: CASAHGTIINEQFF; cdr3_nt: TGCGCCAGCGCTCACGGGACTATTATCAATGAGCAGTTCTTC
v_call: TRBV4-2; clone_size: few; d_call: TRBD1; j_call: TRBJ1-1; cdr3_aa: CASSQVGRTGGPEAFF; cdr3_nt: TGTGCCAGCAGCCAAGTAGGCAGGACAGGGGGCCCTGAAGCTTTCTTT
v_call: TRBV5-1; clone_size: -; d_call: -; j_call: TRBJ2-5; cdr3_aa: CASSLVGYQETQYF; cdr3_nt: TGCGCCAGCAGCTTGGTTGGGTACCAAGAGACCCAGTACTTC
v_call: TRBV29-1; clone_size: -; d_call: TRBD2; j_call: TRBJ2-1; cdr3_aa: CSVGLAGNNEQFF; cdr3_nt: TGCAGCGTTGGGCTAGCGGGGAACAATGAGCAGTTCTTC
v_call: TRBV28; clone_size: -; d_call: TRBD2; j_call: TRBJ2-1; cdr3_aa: CASSASSPGLAVRNEQFF; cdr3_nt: TGTGCCAGCAGCGCTAGTAGTCCGGGACTAGCGGTTCGCAATGAGCAGTTCTTC
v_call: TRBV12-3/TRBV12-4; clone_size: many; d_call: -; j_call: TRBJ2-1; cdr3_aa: CASSFRVVDNEQFF; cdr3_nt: TGTGCCAGCAGTTTCCGGGTAGTTGACAATGAGCAGTTCTTC
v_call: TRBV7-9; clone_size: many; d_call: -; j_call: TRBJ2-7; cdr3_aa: CASSLAASYEQYF; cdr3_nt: TGTGCCAGCAGCTTAGCGGCATCCTACGAGCAGTACTTC
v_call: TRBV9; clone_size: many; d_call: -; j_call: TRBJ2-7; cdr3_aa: CASSGGSSYEQYF; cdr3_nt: TGTGCCAGCAGCGGGGGGTCATCCTACGAGCAGTACTTC
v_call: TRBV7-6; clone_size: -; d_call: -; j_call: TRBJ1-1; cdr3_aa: CASSYGQNTEAFF; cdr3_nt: TGTGCCAGCAGCTACGGACAGAACACTGAAGCTTTCTTT
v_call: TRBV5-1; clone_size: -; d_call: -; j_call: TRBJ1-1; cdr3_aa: CASSLVAGMHTEAFF; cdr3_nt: TGCGCCAGCAGCTTGGTGGCAGGCATGCACACTGAAGCTTTCTTT
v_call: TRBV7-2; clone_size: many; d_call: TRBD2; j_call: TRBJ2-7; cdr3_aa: CASNSGGGFSYEQYF; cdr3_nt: TGTGCCAGCAACTCAGGCGGGGGGTTCTCCTACGAGCAGTACTTC
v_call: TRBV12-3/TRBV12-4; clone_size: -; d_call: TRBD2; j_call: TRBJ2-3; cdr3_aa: CASTPWDSGGSDTQYF; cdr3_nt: TGTGCCAGCACCCCCTGGGATAGCGGGGGATCAGATACGCAGTATTTT
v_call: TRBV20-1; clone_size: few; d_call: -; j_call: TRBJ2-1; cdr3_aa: CSAQERTGLGKNEQFF; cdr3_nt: TGCAGTGCTCAAGAAAGGACCGGTTTGGGGAAAAATGAGCAGTTCTTC
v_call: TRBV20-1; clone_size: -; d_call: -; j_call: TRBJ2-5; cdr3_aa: CSSLPPDLVGQYF; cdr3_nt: TGCAGTTCCCTTCCTCCGGACCTCGTTGGGCAGTACTTC
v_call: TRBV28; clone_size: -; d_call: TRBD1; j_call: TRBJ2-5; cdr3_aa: CASNSGQGGETQYF; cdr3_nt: TGTGCCAGCAACTCTGGACAGGGAGGAGAGACCCAGTACTTC
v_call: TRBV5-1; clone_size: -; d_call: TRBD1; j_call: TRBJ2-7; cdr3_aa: CASSLDRGTAAYEQYF; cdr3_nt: TGCGCCAGCAGCTTGGATAGGGGGACAGCGGCCTACGAGCAGTACTTC
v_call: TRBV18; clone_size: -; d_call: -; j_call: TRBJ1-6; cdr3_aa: CASSSTGGSDSPLHF; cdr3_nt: TGTGCCAGCTCCTCCACGGGGGGTTCTGATTCACCCCTCCACTTT
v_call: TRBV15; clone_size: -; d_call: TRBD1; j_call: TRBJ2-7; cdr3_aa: CATSPPPGTGVIEQYF; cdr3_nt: TGTGCCACCAGTCCCCCTCCCGGGACAGGGGTTATCGAGCAGTACTTC
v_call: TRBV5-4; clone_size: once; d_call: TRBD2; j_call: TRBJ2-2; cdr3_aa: CASSLTLAGGPQLTGELFF; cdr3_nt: TGTGCCAGCAGCTTGACACTAGCGGGAGGGCCTCAGTTGACCGGGGAGCTGTTTTTT
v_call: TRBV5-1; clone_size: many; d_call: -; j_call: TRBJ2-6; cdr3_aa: CASSLDGGPGANVLTF; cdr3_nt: TGCGCCAGCAGCTTGGATGGGGGGCCTGGGGCCAACGTCCTGACTTTC
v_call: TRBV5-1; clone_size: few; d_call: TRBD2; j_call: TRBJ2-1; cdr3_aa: CASSPGLAGGSNEQFF; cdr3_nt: TGCGCCAGCAGCCCGGGACTAGCGGGAGGATCGAATGAGCAGTTCTTC
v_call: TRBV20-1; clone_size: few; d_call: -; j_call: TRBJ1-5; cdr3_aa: CSASPGFGQPQHF; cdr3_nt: TGCAGTGCTAGCCCAGGGTTCGGTCAGCCCCAGCATTTT
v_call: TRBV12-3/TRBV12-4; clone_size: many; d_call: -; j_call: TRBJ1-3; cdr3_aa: CASSLRQVGNTIYF; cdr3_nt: TGTGCCAGCAGTTTACGCCAGGTTGGAAACACCATATATTTT
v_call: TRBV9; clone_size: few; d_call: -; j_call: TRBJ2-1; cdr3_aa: CASSVETGSHEQFF; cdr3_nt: TGTGCCAGCAGCGTAGAAACGGGGAGTCATGAGCAGTTCTTC
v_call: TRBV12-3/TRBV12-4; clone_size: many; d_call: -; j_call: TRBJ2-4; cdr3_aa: CASSHKSTGRTKNIQYF; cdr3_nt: TGTGCCAGCAGCCACAAATCGACAGGGAGGACCAAAAACATTCAGTACTTC
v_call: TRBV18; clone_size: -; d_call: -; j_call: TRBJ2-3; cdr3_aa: CASSPTTGNWGTDTQYF; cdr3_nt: TGTGCCAGCTCACCAACAACAGGGAATTGGGGCACAGATACGCAGTATTTT
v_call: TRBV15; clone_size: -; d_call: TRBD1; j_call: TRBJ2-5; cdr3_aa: CATSRYRDRGVETQYF; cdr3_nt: TGTGCCACCAGCAGATACCGGGACAGGGGGGTTGAGACCCAGTACTTC
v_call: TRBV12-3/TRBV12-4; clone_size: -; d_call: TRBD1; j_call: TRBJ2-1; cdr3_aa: CASRLDRVNEQFF; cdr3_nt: TGTGCCAGCAGACTCGACAGGGTCAATGAGCAGTTCTTC
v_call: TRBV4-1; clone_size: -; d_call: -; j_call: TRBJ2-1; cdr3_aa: CASSQEGSRGDCEQFF; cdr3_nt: TGCGCCAGCAGCCAAGAGGGGAGCAGGGGTGACTGTGAGCAGTTCTTC
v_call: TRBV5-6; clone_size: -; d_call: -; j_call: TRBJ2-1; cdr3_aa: CASGSSYNEQFF; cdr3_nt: TGTGCCAGCGGAAGCTCCTACAATGAGCAGTTCTTC
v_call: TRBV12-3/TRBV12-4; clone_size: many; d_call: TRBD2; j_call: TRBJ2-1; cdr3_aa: CASSPAGAGNEQFF; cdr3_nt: TGTGCCAGCAGTCCCGCGGGAGCTGGCAATGAGCAGTTCTTC
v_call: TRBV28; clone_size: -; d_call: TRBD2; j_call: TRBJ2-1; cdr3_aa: CASSSSTGTSLGNEQFF; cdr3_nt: TGTGCCAGCAGTTCCTCAACCGGGACTAGTTTAGGGAATGAGCAGTTCTTC
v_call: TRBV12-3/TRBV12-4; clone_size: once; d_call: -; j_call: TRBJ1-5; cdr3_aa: CASSLAPQPQHF; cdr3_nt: TGTGCCAGCAGTTTAGCGCCTCAGCCCCAGCATTTT
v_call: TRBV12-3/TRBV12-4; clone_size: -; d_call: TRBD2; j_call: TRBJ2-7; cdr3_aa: CASRTSGGSYEQYF; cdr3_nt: TGTGCCAGCAGAACTAGCGGAGGATCCTACGAGCAGTACTTC
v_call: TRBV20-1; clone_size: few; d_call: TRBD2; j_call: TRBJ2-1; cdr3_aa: CSASPWTSGKINEQFF; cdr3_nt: TGCAGTGCTAGTCCTTGGACTAGCGGGAAAATCAATGAGCAGTTCTTC
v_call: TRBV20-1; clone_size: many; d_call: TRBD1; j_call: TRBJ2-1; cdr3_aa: CSARDRGYNEQFF; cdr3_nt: TGCAGTGCTCGGGACAGGGGATACAATGAGCAGTTCTTC
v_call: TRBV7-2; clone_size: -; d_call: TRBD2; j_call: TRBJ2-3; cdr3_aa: CASSDSWAGVKDTQYF; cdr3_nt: TGTGCCAGCAGCGACAGCTGGGCGGGGGTTAAAGATACGCAGTATTTT
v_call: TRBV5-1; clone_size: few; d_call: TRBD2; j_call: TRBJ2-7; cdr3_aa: CASSDRSGRTYEQYF; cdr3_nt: TGCGCCAGCAGCGATCGCAGCGGGAGGACCTACGAGCAGTACTTC
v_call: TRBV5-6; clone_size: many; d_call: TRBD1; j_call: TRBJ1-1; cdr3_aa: CASSFRGTNTEAFF; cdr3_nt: TGTGCCAGCAGCTTCAGGGGGACGAACACTGAAGCTTTCTTT
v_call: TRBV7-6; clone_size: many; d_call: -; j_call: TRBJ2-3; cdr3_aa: CASSLGGLTDTQYF; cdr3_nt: TGTGCCAGCAGCTTAGGCGGTTTGACAGATACGCAGTATTTT
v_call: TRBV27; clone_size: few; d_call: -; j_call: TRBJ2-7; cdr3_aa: CASRPISTGRYEQYF; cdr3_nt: TGTGCCAGCAGACCCATCTCGACAGGGAGGTACGAGCAGTACTTC
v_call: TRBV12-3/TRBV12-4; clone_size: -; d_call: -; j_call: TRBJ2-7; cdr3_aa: CASSTTSYEQYF; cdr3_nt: TGTGCCAGCAGCACGACCTCCTACGAGCAGTACTTC
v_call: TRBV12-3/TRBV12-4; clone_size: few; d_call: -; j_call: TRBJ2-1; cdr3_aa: CASSLLSANEQFF; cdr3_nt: TGTGCCAGCAGTTTATTATCAGCTAATGAGCAGTTCTTC
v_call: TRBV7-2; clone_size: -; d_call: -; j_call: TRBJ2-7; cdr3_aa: CASSSQTARWNEQYF; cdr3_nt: TGTGCCAGCAGCTCACAAACCGCCCGTTGGAACGAGCAGTACTTC